This TCR beta chain is from a study of blood T cell repertoires in COVID-19. Study-wide background: Spain, Italy and the United States supplied samples that represented acute and convalescent COVID-19.

Original handling: Estimates of nucleated cell counts were drawn from the amplification of reference gene primers. Using immunoSEQ multiplex PCR, the repertoire was profiled, and TCRdb retains in-frame clones only, with some absent. The V and J calls and clone size are taken from that table; D and trimming were inferred from the DNA. The sample carries about 31,000 clones, roughly nine tenths recorded once. The receptor was derived from a woman aged 40-49 years with active or convalescent COVID-19. The sample was peripheral blood.

CDR3 bases: TGTGCCAGTGGGAGCATTAGCAATCAGCCCCAGCATTTT. Translating it yields CASGSISNQPQHF. This chain links TRBV19 with TRBJ1-5; D is ambiguous. The CDR3 consists of 13 residues. Trimming stripped 8 bases from V and 0 bases from J, with 8 bases between. Germline V gene sequence: CDR1 LNHDA, CDR2 SQIVND (reference sequence).